This record looks at one T cell receptor beta chain sequence and its context. Original processing notes: For nucleated cells, counts were estimated from reference gene primer amplification. TCRdb's table, derived via immunoSEQ multiplex PCR, lists solely in-frame clones and lacks some. V, J and clone size are those of that table, while D and trimming were read from the DNA. The sample lists 120,000 to 150,000 clones; roughly 90% were seen once. Germline loops: CDR1 MNHEY, CDR2 SMNVEV (reference sequence). V shed 4 bases, J shed 2 bases, and the junction held 10 bases outside the gene matches. This CDR3 has 16 amino acids. This sample is part of a study of blood T cell repertoires in COVID-19. Across the study: Samples came from the United States, Italy and Spain, spanning acute and convalescent COVID-19.

The chain has TRBV27 and TRBJ2-5; 7 positions agree with TRBD2. This clonotype was sampled from a human donor in a cohort sampled during active COVID-19. Sequenced sample: peripheral blood. CDR3 sequence (DNA): TGTGCCAGCAGTTCTCTTGGGGGACTACGGCAAGAGACCCAGTACTTC. Encoded protein: CASSSLGGLRQETQYF.